This record covers a single T cell receptor (beta chain). The sample originates from a study of blood T cell repertoires in COVID-19. Method: immunoSEQ multiplex PCR; TCRdb's copy keeps in-frame clones and lacks some. This repertoire shows about 120,000 clones, around 80% found once; its top ten account for roughly 17%. The V and J ends lost 3 bases and 3 bases respectively, with 6 bases between them. Germline V gene sequence: CDR1 KGHDR, CDR2 SFDVKD. The CDR3 is 13 amino acids. This sequence originates from a man aged 55 to 70 with active or convalescent COVID-19. Input material: peripheral blood. The chain recombines TRBV24-1 with TRBJ2-3; D unclear. CDR3 nucleotides: TGTGCCACCAGTGATGCGCGGACAGATACGCAGTATTTT. It codes for CATSDARTDTQYF.